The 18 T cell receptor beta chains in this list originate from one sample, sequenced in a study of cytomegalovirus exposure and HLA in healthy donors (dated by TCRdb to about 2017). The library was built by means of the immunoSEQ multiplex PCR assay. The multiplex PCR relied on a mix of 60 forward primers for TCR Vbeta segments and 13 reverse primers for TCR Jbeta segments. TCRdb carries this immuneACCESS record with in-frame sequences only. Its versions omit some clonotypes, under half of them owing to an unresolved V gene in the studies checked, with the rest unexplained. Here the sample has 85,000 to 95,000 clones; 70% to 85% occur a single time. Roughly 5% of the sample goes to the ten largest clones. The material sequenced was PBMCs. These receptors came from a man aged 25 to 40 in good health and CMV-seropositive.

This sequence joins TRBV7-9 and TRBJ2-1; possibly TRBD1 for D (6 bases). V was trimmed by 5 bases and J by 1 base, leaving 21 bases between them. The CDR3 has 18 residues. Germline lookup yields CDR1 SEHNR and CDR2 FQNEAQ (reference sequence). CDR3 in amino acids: CASSPPTAGDMSYNEQFF. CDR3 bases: TGTGCCAGCAGCCCACCCACGGCAGGGGACATGTCCTACAATGAGCAGTTCTTC.

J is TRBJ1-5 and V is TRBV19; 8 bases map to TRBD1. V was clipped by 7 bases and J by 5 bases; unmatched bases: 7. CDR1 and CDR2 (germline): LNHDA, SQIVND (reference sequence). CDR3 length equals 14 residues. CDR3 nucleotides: TGTGCCAGTAAGGCGGACAGGGTCTATCAGCCCCAGCATTTT. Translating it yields CASKADRVYQPQHF.

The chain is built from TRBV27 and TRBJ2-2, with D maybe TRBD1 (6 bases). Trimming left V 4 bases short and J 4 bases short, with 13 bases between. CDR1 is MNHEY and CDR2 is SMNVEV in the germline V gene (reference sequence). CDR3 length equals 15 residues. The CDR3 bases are TGTGCCAGCAGTTCTACAGGGTCGGGCACCGGGGAGCTGTTTTTT. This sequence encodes CASSSTGSGTGELFF.

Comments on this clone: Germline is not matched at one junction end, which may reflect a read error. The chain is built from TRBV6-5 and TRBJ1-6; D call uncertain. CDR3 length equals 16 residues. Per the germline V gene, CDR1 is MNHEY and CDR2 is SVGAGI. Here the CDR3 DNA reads TGTGCCAGCAGTCACTCCCTCACGAGAACAGATTCACCCCTCCACTTT. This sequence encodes CASSHSLTRTDSPLHF.

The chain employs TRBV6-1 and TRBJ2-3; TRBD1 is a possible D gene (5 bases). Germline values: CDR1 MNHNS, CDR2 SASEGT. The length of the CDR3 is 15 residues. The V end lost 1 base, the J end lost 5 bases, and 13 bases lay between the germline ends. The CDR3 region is CASSEGGDRRDTQYF. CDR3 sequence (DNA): TGTGCCAGCAGTGAAGGGGGCGATAGAAGAGATACGCAGTATTTT.

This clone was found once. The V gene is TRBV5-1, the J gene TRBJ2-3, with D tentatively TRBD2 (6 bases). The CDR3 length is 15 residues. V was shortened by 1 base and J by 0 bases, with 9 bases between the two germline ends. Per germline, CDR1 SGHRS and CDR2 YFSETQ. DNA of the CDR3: TGCGCCAGCAGCTTGTGGGGGGACAGCACAGATACGCAGTATTTT. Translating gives CASSLWGDSTDTQYF.

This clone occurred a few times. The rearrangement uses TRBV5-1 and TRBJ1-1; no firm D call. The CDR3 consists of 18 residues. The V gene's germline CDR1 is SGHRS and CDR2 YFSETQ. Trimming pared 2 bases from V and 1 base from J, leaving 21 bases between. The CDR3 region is CASSLRPSLGEGNTEAFF. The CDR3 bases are TGCGCCAGCAGCTTACGACCGAGTTTGGGAGAGGGGAACACTGAAGCTTTCTTT.

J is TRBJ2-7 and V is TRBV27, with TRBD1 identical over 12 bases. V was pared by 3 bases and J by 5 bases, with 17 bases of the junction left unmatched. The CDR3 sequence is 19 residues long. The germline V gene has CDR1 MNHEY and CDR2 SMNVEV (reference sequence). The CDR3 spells CASSFRLKLRDRGPNEQYF. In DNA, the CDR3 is TGTGCCAGCAGTTTCAGGCTGAAGCTCCGGGACAGGGGGCCAAACGAGCAGTACTTC.

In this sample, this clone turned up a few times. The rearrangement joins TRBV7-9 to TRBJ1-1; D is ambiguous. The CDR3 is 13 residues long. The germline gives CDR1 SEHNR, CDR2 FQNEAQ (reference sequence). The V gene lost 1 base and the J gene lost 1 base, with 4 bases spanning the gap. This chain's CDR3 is CASSLGQNTEAFF. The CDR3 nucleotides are TGTGCCAGCAGCTTAGGACAGAACACTGAAGCTTTCTTT.

CDR3 sequence (DNA): TGCGCCAGCAGCTTGAAACCAGGGGGGACAGATACGCAGTATTTT. Residues: CASSLKPGGTDTQYF. The V call is TRBV5-1, the J call TRBJ2-3; perhaps TRBD1 as D (7 bases). CDR3 length: 15 residues. Germline CDR1 and CDR2: SGHRS and YFSETQ. Trimming took off 1 base at V and 3 bases at J, with 12 bases between the two ends.

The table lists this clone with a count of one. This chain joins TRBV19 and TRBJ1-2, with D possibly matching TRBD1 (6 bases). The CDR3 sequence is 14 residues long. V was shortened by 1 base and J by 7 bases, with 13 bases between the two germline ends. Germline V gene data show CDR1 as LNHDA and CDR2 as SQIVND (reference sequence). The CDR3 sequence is CASSIGGTRRGYTF. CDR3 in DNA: TGTGCCAGTAGTATAGGGGGGACACGTCGTGGCTACACCTTC. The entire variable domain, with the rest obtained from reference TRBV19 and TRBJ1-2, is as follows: DGGITQSPKYLFRKEGQNVTLSCEQNLNHDAMYWYRQDPGQGLRLIYYSQIVNDFQKGDIAEGYSVSREKKESFPLTVTSAQKNPTAFYLCASSIGGTRRGYTFGSGTRLTVV.

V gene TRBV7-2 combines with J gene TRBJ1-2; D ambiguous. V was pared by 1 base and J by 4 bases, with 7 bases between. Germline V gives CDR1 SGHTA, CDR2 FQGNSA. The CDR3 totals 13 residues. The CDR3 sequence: CASSLGPTYGYTF. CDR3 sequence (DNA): TGTGCCAGCAGCTTAGGCCCTACCTATGGCTACACCTTC.

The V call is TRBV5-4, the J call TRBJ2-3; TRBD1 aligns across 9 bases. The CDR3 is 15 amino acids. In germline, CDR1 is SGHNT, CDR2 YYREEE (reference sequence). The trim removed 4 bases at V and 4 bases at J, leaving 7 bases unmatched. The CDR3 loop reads CASSTGQGFPDTQYF. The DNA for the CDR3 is TGTGCCAGCAGCACGGGACAGGGTTTCCCAGATACGCAGTATTTT.

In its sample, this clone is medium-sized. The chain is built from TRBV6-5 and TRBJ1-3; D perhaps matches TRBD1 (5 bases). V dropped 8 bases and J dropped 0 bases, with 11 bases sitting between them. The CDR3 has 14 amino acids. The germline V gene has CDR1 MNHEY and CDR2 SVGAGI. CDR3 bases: TGTGCCAGCTCACAGGATTTCTCTGGAAACACCATATATTTT. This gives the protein CASSQDFSGNTIYF.

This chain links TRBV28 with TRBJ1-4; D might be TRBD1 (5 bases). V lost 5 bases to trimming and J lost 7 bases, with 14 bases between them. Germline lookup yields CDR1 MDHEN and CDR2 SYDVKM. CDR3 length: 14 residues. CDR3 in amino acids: CASSRRQGGEKLFF. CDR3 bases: TGTGCCAGCAGTCGCCGGCAGGGAGGTGAAAAACTGTTTTTT.

In DNA, the CDR3 is TGTGCCAGCAGCCCGACAGGGGACGCACTTGGCAATGAGCAGTTCTTC. Translation gives CASSPTGDALGNEQFF. This sequence joins TRBV7-9 and TRBJ2-1, with 8 bases lining up with TRBD1. After removal of 5 bases from V and 6 bases from J, the junction contained 12 bases not matched to a gene. The CDR3 sequence is 16 residues long. Germline-derived CDR1 and CDR2 are SEHNR and FQNEAQ (reference sequence).

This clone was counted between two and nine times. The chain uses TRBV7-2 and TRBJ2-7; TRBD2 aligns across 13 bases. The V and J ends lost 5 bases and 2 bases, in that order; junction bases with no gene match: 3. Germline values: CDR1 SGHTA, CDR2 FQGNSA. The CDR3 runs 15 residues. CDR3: CASSRTSGGPYEQYV. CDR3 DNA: TGTGCCAGCAGCCGGACTAGCGGGGGCCCCTACGAGCAGTACGTC.

CDR3 bases: TGTGCCAGCAGCCGCGGACTAGGGGAGACCCAGTACTTC. It is translated as CASSRGLGETQYF. The chain links TRBV7-6 to TRBJ2-5, with 7 positions matching TRBD2. Germline lookup yields CDR1 SGHVS and CDR2 FNYEAQ. With 5 bases clipped from V and 5 bases from J, the junction kept 5 bases outside the gene matches. The CDR3 loop spans 13 amino acids.